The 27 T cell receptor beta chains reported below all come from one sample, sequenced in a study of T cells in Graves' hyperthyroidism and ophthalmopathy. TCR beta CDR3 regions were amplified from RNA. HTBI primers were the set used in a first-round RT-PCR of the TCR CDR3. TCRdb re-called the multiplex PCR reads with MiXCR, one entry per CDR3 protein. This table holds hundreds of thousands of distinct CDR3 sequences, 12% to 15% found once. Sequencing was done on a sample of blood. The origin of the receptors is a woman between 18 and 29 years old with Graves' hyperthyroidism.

CDR3 sequence (DNA): TGCAGCGTTGGTTATAGCAGCTATAACACCGGGGAGCTGTTTTTT. Its translation: CSVGYSSYNTGELFF. The rearrangement uses TRBV29-1 and TRBJ2-2; D call uncertain. V was pared by 4 bases and J by 2 bases, with 14 bases between. CDR3 length equals 15 residues. Germline CDR1 and CDR2: SQVTM and ANQGSEA.

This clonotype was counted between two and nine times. The CDR3 spells CASSLVASPNYGYTF. The CDR3 DNA reads TGTGCCAGCAGTTTGGTAGCGTCGCCTAACTATGGCTACACCTTC. The chain employs TRBV28 and TRBJ1-2; D not certain. Trimming stripped 3 bases from V and 0 bases from J, with 11 bases between. The CDR3 is 15 amino acids. The germline gives CDR1 MDHEN, CDR2 SYDVKM.

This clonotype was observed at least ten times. The DNA for the CDR3 is TGTGCCAGCAGTCCCGCCTGGGGAGGGCGAACAAACATTCAGTACTTC. It is translated as CASSPAWGGRTNIQYF. The rearrangement uses TRBV12-3 or TRBV12-4 and TRBJ2-4; 7 positions match TRBD2. This CDR3 has 16 amino acids. Trimming cost V 5 bases and J 6 bases; bases outside gene matches: 13.

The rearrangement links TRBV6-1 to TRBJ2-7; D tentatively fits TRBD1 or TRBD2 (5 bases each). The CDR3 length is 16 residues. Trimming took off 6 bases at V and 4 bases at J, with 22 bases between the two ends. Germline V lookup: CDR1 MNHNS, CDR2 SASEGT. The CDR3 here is CASRPSGTQSRYEQYF. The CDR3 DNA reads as TGTGCCAGCAGGCCGTCCGGGACGCAATCCAGATACGAGCAGTACTTC.

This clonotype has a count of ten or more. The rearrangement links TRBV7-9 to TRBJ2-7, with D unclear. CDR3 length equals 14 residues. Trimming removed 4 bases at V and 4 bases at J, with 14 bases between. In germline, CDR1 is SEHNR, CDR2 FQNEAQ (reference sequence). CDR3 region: CASSSGAGRYEQYF. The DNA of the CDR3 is TGTGCCAGCAGCTCTGGTGCAGGAAGGTACGAGCAGTACTTC. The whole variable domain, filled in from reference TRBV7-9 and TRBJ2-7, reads DTGVSQNPRHKITKRGQNVTFRCDPISEHNRLYWYRQTLGQGPEFLTYFQNEAQLEKSRLLSDRFSAERPKGSFSTLEIQRTEQGDSAMYLCASSSGAGRYEQYFGPGTRLTVT.

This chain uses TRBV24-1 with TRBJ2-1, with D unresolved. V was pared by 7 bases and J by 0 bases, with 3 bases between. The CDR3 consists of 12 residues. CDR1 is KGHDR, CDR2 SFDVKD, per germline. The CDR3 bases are TGTGCCACCAGCACCTCCTACAATGAGCAGTTCTTC. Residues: CATSTSYNEQFF.

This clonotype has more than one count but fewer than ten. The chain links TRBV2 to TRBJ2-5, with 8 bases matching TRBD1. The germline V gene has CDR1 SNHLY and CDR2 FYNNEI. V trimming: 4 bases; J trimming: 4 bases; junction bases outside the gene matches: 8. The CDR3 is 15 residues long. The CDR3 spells CASSGGQVSRETQYF. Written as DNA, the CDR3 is TGTGCCAGCAGTGGGGGACAGGTCTCACGAGAGACCCAGTACTTC.

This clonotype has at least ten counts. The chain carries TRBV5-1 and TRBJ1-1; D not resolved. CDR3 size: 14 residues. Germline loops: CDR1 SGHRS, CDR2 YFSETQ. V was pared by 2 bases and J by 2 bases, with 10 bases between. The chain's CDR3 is CASSLFGLNTEAFF. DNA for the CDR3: TGCGCCAGCAGCTTATTTGGACTTAACACTGAAGCTTTCTTT.

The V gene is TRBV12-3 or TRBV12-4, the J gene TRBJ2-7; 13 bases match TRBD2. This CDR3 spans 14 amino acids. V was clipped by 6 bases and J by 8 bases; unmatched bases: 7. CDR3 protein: CASSRTGTSGKQYF. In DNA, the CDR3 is TGTGCCAGCAGCCGGACCGGGACTAGCGGGAAGCAGTACTTC.

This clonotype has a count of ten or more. CDR3 amino acids: CAISESTDDYEQYF. CDR3 bases: TGTGCCATCAGTGAGTCGACAGATGATTACGAGCAGTACTTC. The chain uses TRBV10-3 and TRBJ2-7, with D perhaps matching TRBD1 (5 bases). Germline assignment: CDR1 ENHRY and CDR2 SYGVKD. V gave up 0 bases and J gave up 4 bases, with 10 bases separating them. The CDR3 extends over 14 amino acids.

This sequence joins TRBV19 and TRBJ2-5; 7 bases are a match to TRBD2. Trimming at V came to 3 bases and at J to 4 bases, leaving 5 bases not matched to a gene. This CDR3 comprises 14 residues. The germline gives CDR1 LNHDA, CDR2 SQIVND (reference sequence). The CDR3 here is CASSIRGRVETQYF. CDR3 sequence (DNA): TGTGCCAGTAGTATCCGCGGGAGAGTAGAGACCCAGTACTTC.

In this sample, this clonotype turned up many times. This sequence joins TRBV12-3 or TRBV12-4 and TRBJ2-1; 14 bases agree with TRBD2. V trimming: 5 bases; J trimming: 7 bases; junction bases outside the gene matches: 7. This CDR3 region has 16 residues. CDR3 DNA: TGTGCCAGCAGTCCCTCAGGGACTAGCGGGAGTAATGAGCAGTTCTTC. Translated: CASSPSGTSGSNEQFF.

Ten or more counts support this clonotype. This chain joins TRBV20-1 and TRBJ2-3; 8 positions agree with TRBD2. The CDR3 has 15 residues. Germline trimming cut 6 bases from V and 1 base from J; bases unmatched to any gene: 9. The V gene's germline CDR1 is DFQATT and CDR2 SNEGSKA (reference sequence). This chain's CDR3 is CSALSGESGTDTQYF. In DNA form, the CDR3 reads TGCAGTGCCCTTAGCGGGGAGAGCGGCACAGATACGCAGTATTTT.

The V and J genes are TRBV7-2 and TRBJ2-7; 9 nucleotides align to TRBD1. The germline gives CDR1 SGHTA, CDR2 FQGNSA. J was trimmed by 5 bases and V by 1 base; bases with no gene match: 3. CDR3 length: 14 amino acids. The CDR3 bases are TGTGCCAGCAGCTTAGACAGGGGGCACCACGAGCAGTACTTC. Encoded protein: CASSLDRGHHEQYF.

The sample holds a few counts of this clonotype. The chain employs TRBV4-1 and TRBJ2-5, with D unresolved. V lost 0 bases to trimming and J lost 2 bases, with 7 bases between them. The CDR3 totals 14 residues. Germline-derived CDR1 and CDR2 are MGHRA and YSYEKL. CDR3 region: CASSQEGWQETQYF. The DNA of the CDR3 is TGCGCCAGCAGCCAAGAGGGGTGGCAAGAGACCCAGTACTTC.

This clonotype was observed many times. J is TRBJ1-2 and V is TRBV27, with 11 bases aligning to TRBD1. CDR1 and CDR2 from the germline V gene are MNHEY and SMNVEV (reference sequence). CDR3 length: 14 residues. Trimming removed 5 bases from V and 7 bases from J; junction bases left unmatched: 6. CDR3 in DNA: TGTGCCAGCAGTGCCCCGGGACAGGGGGGTGGCTACACCTTC. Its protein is CASSAPGQGGGYTF.

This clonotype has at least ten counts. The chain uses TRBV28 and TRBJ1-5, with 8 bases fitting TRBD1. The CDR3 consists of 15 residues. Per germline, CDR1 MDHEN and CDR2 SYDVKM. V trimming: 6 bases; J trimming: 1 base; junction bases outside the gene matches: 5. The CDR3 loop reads CASSRDRQSNQPQHF. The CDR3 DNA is TGTGCCAGCAGCCGGGACAGGCAAAGCAATCAGCCCCAGCATTTT.

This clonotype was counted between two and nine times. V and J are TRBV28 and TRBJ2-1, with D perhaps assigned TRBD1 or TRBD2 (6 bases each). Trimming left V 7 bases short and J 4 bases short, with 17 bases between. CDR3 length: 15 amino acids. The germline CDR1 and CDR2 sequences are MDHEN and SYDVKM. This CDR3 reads CASKLGGTTYNEQFF. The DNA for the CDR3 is TGTGCCAGCAAGCTGGGCGGGACAACATACAATGAGCAGTTCTTC.

Here the CDR3 DNA reads TGTGCCAGTAGTACAGGGTATGACACTGAAGCTTTCTTT. This encodes CASSTGYDTEAFF. The rearrangement links TRBV19 to TRBJ1-1; D may be TRBD1 (5 bases). The V end was cut by 4 bases, the J end by 3 bases, with 9 bases between. Germline V lookup: CDR1 LNHDA, CDR2 SQIVND (reference sequence). The CDR3 extends over 13 amino acids.

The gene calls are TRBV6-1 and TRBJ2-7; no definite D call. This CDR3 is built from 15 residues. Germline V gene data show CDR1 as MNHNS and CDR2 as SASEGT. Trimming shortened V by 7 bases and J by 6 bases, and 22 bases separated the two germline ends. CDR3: CASTKLGTLHREQYF. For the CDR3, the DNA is TGTGCCAGCACCAAGTTAGGTACCCTCCACCGCGAGCAGTACTTC.

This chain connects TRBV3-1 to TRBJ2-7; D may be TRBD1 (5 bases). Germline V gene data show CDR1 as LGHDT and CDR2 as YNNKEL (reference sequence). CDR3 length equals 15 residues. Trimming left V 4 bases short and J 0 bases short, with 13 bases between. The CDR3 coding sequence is TGTGCCAGCAGCCCTCGTGAAGGGGTCTCCTACGAGCAGTACTTC. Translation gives CASSPREGVSYEQYF.

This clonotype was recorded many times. Here the CDR3 reads CASSLGPGRAISTDTQYF. The DNA for the CDR3 is TGTGCCAGCAGCTTAGGTCCTGGGCGGGCAATCTCCACAGATACGCAGTATTTT. The chain has TRBV7-8 and TRBJ2-3, with a possible D match to TRBD2 (5 bases). The V end was cut by 1 base, the J end by 2 bases, with 19 bases between. The CDR3 has 18 residues. Germline V gives CDR1 SGHVS, CDR2 FQNEAQ.

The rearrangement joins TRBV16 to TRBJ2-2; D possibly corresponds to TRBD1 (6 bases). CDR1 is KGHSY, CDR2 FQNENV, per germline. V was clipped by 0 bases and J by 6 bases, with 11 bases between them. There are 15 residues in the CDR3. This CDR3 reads CASSQSSGAPGELFF. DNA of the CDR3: TGTGCCAGCAGCCAATCTTCAGGGGCCCCCGGGGAGCTGTTTTTT.

The CDR3 DNA is TGTGCCACCAGCTGGGAGACCGGGGAGCTGTTTTTT. This codes for CATSWETGELFF. The chain is built from TRBV15 and TRBJ2-2; D might be TRBD2 (5 bases). Germline values: CDR1 LNHNV, CDR2 YYDKDF (reference sequence). The length of the CDR3 is 12 residues. The V gene lost 5 bases and the J gene lost 5 bases, with 6 bases spanning the gap.

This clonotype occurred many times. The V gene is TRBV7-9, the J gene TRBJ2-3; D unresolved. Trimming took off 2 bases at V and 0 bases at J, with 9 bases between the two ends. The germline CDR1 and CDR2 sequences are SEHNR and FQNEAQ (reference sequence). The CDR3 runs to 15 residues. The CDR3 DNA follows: TGTGCCAGCAGCTTAACAGCGACTAGCACAGATACGCAGTATTTT. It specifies CASSLTATSTDTQYF.

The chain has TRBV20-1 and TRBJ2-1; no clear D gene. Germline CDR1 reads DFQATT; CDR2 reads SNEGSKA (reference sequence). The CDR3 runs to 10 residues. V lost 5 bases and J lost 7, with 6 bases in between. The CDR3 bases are TGCAGTGCTGGTCAGAATGAGCAGTTCTTC. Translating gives CSAGQNEQFF.

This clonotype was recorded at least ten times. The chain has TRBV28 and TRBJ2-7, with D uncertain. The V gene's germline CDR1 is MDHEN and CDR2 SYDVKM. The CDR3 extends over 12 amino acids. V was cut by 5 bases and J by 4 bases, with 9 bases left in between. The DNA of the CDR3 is TGTGCCAGCAGTGCAGAGTATTACGAGCAGTACTTC. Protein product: CASSAEYYEQYF.